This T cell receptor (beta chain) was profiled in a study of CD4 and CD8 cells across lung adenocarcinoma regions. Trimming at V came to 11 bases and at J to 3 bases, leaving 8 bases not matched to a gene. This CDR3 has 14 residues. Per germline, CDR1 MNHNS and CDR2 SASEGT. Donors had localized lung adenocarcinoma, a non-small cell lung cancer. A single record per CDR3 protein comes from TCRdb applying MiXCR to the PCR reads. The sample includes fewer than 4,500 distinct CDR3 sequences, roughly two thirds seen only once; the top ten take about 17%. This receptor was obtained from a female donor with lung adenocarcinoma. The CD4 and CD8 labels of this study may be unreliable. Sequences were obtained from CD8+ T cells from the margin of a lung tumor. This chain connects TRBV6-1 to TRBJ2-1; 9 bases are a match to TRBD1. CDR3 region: CAVHRGQSYNEQFF. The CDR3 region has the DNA TGTGCCGTACACAGGGGGCAAAGCTACAATGAGCAGTTCTTC.